The 27 T cell receptor beta chains presented below share a single source sample, sequenced in a study of blood T cell repertoires in COVID-19. The repertoire was sequenced with immunoSEQ multiplex PCR; TCRdb's copy has only in-frame clones and lacks some. The data show 290,000 or so clones, with 85% seen just once and approximately 5.1% held by the top ten. The sample consisted of peripheral blood. These receptor sequences come from a middle-aged man with active or convalescent COVID-19.

The J gene is TRBJ1-4, the V gene TRBV6-5; a possible D gene is TRBD1 (6 bases). The V gene lost 7 bases and the J gene lost 5 bases, with 17 bases spanning the gap. In germline, CDR1 is MNHEY, CDR2 SVGAGI. CDR3 length: 15 amino acids. CDR3 nucleotide sequence: TGTGCCAGCATGAGGACAGCTAAACCGAATGAAAAACTGTTTTTT. It yields the protein CASMRTAKPNEKLFF.

This chain joins TRBV30 and TRBJ1-2; D is ambiguous. From germline, CDR1 is GTSNPN and CDR2 SVGIG (reference sequence). The CDR3 covers 12 residues. V was clipped by 1 base and J by 3 bases, with 6 bases between them. CDR3 residues: CAWSGYYYGYTF. CDR3 in DNA: TGTGCCTGGAGTGGTTATTACTATGGCTACACCTTC.

V usage is TRBV4-1 and J usage is TRBJ2-2; D is perhaps TRBD1 (6 bases). CDR3 length: 13 residues. CDR1 is MGHRA and CDR2 is YSYEKL in the germline V gene. V lost 6 bases to trimming and J lost 4 bases, with 9 bases between them. CDR3 bases: TGCGCCAGCAGTAAGACAGGCACCGGGGAGCTGTTTTTT. Amino acid sequence: CASSKTGTGELFF.

The V gene is TRBV4-2, the J gene TRBJ2-2; tentatively, D is TRBD2 (6 bases). V was clipped by 4 bases and J by 7 bases, with 10 bases between them. Germline loops: CDR1 LGHNA, CDR2 YNFKEQ. This CDR3 has 13 residues. CDR3 sequence: CASSPAGSGELFF. CDR3 bases: TGTGCCAGCAGCCCCGCGGGGAGCGGGGAGCTGTTTTTT.

This chain joins TRBV7-2 and TRBJ2-1, with TRBD2 identical over 10 bases. The CDR3 contains 19 residues. V gave up 6 bases and J gave up 0 bases; unmatched junction bases: 14. CDR1 is SGHTA, CDR2 FQGNSA, per germline. The CDR3 is CASRPAGTSVPSSYNEQFF. CDR3 nucleotides: TGTGCCAGCAGACCTGCCGGGACTAGCGTCCCCAGCTCCTACAATGAGCAGTTCTTC.

The chain is built from TRBV3-1 (or the pseudogene TRBV3-2) and TRBJ2-5; 7 bases map to TRBD2. Germline assignment: CDR1 LGHDT and CDR2 YNNKEL (reference sequence). This CDR3 comprises 15 residues. Losses at the gene ends were 0 bases for V and 5 bases for J; bases not matched to a gene: 6. The CDR3: CASSQDWDGRETQYF. The CDR3 DNA reads TGTGCCAGCAGCCAAGATTGGGACGGGAGGGAGACCCAGTACTTC.

The chain employs TRBV4-1 and TRBJ1-2; D gene uncertain. Per the germline V gene, CDR1 is MGHRA and CDR2 is YSYEKL. V was pared by 1 base and J by 8 bases, with 8 bases between. The CDR3 loop spans 12 amino acids. The CDR3 protein is CASSQAGSGYTF. The CDR3 DNA reads TGCGCCAGCAGCCAAGCAGGAAGCGGCTACACCTTC.

The V call is TRBV10-3, the J call TRBJ2-6, with a weak D call TRBD1 (5 bases). Looked up from germline, CDR1 is ENHRY and CDR2 is SYGVKD. The ends were cut back, 4 bases at V and 2 bases at J, with 15 bases in the middle. The CDR3 has 17 amino acids. CDR3 nucleotides: TGTGCCATCAGTGTTGTGCAGGGCCTACCTGGGGCCAACGTCCTGACTTTC. Protein product: CAISVVQGLPGANVLTF.

Of note for this clone: The identical CDR3 is also encoded by other nucleotide sequences in the sample. The chain employs TRBV2 and TRBJ1-5; 12 bases align to TRBD1. V trimming: 4 bases; J trimming: 7 bases; junction bases outside the gene matches: 5. The CDR3 is made up of 15 amino acids. Germline CDR1 and CDR2: SNHLY and FYNNEI. The chain's CDR3 is CASSAGTGGGQPQHF. CDR3 in DNA: TGTGCCAGCAGTGCCGGGACAGGGGGCGGGCAGCCCCAGCATTTT.

The chain links TRBV6-2 or TRBV6-3 to TRBJ2-2; D not resolved. CDR3 length equals 15 residues. Germline-derived CDR1 and CDR2 are MNHEY and SVGEGT. V lost 0 bases and J lost 6, with 11 bases in between. As DNA, the CDR3 is TGTGCCAGCAGTTACTCGACTCGTTTGGCCGGGGAGCTGTTTTTT. The encoded protein is CASSYSTRLAGELFF.

This chain joins TRBV2 and TRBJ1-3, with 8 bases aligning to TRBD1. The CDR3 spans 15 residues. V lost 3 bases and J lost 1; bases outside the gene matches: 2. The germline gives CDR1 SNHLY, CDR2 FYNNEI. CDR3 region: CASSENRGSGNTIYF. The DNA for the CDR3 is TGTGCCAGCAGTGAGAACAGGGGGTCTGGAAACACCATATATTTT.

This chain joins TRBV5-1 and TRBJ2-5; 7 nucleotides align to TRBD2. Unmatched junction bases numbered 7, after V lost 2 bases and J lost 9 bases. CDR1 and CDR2 (germline): SGHRS, YFSETQ. This CDR3 is 13 amino acids long. CDR3 amino acids: CASSFGGNEAQYF. DNA for the CDR3: TGCGCCAGCAGCTTCGGGGGGAACGAGGCCCAGTACTTC.

The gene calls are TRBV7-9 and TRBJ2-1, with TRBD2 matching 11 bases. V dropped 4 bases and J dropped 6; count of bases not matched to a gene: 5. This CDR3 is 15 amino acids long. Germline assignment: CDR1 SEHNR and CDR2 FQNEAQ (reference sequence). The CDR3 sequence is CASSSTSGAPNEQFF. The CDR3 DNA is TGTGCCAGCAGCTCGACTAGCGGGGCCCCCAATGAGCAGTTCTTC.

The chain recombines TRBV7-8 with TRBJ2-1; 7 bases match TRBD1. With V trimmed by 5 bases and J by 9 bases, 7 bases remained unmatched. This CDR3 is built from 13 residues. The germline V gene encodes CDR1 SGHVS and CDR2 FQNEAQ. CDR3 loop: CASSRRGPGEQFF. The CDR3 DNA sequence: TGTGCCAGCAGCCGTAGGGGGCCGGGTGAGCAGTTCTTC.

This chain connects TRBV7-2 to TRBJ2-5; 14 positions agree with TRBD2. The V gene's germline CDR1 is SGHTA and CDR2 FQGNSA. The CDR3 contains 19 residues. V was pared by 6 bases and J by 0 bases, with 12 bases of the junction left unmatched. The CDR3 sequence is CASSLAGTSGSGYQETQYF. The CDR3 DNA sequence: TGTGCCAGCAGTCTCGCCGGGACTAGCGGGAGCGGGTACCAAGAGACCCAGTACTTC.

This sequence joins TRBV28 and TRBJ1-5; D is undetermined. Trimming shortened V by 7 bases and J by 2 bases, and 6 bases separated the two germline ends. The germline V gene encodes CDR1 MDHEN and CDR2 SYDVKM. This CDR3 contains 12 residues. The CDR3 nucleotides read TGTGCCAGCAACCGAGGCAATCAGCCCCAGCATTTT. Its protein product is CASNRGNQPQHF.

The CDR3 loop reads CASSPRDYNEQFF. The CDR3 DNA reads TGTGCCAGCAGCCCCCGGGATTACAATGAGCAGTTCTTC. The V call is TRBV4-2, the J call TRBJ2-1, with D possibly matching TRBD2 (5 bases). The length of the CDR3 is 13 residues. The germline gives CDR1 LGHNA, CDR2 YNFKEQ. V lost 4 bases, J lost 4 bases, and 8 bases lay in between.

The chain joins TRBV7-8 to TRBJ1-1; D call uncertain. Germline loops: CDR1 SGHVS, CDR2 FQNEAQ. CDR3 length: 13 residues. The V end was cut by 5 bases, the J end by 1 base, with 8 bases between. The CDR3 region is CASSQQKNTEAFF. The CDR3 nucleotides are TGTGCCAGCAGCCAACAGAAGAACACTGAAGCTTTCTTT.

The chain links TRBV2 to TRBJ2-5, with 14 bases fitting TRBD2. CDR3 size: 17 residues. Unmatched junction bases numbered 4, after V lost 2 bases and J lost 2 bases. The V gene's germline CDR1 is SNHLY and CDR2 FYNNEI. CDR3 sequence reads: CASSEQGLAGVQETQYF. In DNA form, the CDR3 reads TGTGCCAGCAGTGAACAGGGACTAGCGGGAGTTCAAGAGACCCAGTACTTC.

The CDR3 loop is CSAEGLAGELAGELFF. The DNA for the CDR3 is TGCAGCGCCGAGGGACTAGCGGGAGAGCTCGCCGGGGAGCTGTTTTTT. The chain is built from TRBV29-1 and TRBJ2-2, with 14 bases fitting TRBD2. V gave up 7 bases and J gave up 6 bases; unmatched junction bases: 10. Germline CDR1 and CDR2: SQVTM and ANQGSEA. This CDR3 has 16 residues.

In its sample, this clone was seen many times. V is TRBV7-2 and J is TRBJ1-6; D possibly corresponds to TRBD1 (5 bases). Germline assignment: CDR1 SGHTA and CDR2 FQGNSA. The CDR3 contains 15 residues. Trimming stripped 3 bases from V and 0 bases from J, with 6 bases between. CDR3 DNA: TGTGCCAGCAGCTTCCAGGGCTCCTATAATTCACCCCTCCACTTT. As protein: CASSFQGSYNSPLHF.

The sample holds a few counts of this clone. This chain links TRBV5-1 with TRBJ2-7; 10 nucleotides match TRBD2. J was trimmed by 3 bases and V by 3 bases; bases with no gene match: 3. Germline CDR1 and CDR2: SGHRS and YFSETQ. The CDR3 is 14 residues long. As DNA, the CDR3 is TGCGCCAGCAGCTGGACTAGCGGTCTCTACGAGCAGTACTTC. It encodes CASSWTSGLYEQYF.

The rearrangement uses TRBV21-1 and TRBJ2-7; TRBD1 reflects the table's D call only, with no check against the DNA. TRBV21-1 is designated a pseudogene. This CDR3 has 17 residues. The CDR3 loop reads CASSRRDRGRQSYEQYF. Here the CDR3 DNA reads TGTGCCAGCAGCAGACGGGACAGGGGGCGGCAGTCCTACGAGCAGTACTTC.

There are a few counts of this clone. The chain joins TRBV30 to TRBJ1-1; D possibly corresponds to TRBD1 (5 bases). Germline V gene sequence: CDR1 GTSNPN, CDR2 SVGIG (reference sequence). The CDR3 contains 12 residues. V lost 0 bases and J lost 7, with 9 bases in between. Here the CDR3 reads CAWSVIDSEAFF. The CDR3 DNA is TGTGCCTGGAGTGTAATCGACAGTGAAGCTTTCTTT.

This chain links TRBV6-2 or TRBV6-3 with TRBJ2-1; TRBD2 matches 14 bases. Trimming cost V 1 base and J 1 base; bases outside gene matches: 6. The CDR3 runs to 19 residues. From germline, CDR1 is MNHEY and CDR2 SVGEGT. The CDR3 DNA reads TGTGCCAGCAGTTACTTGGGGACTAGCGGGAGTTTATCCTACAATGAGCAGTTCTTC. Residues: CASSYLGTSGSLSYNEQFF.

The gene calls are TRBV4-1 and TRBJ1-3, with TRBD1 matching 8 bases. The germline CDR1 and CDR2 sequences are MGHRA and YSYEKL. The CDR3 contains 13 residues. Trimming removed 4 bases from V and 7 bases from J; junction bases left unmatched: 3. The CDR3 sequence: CASSPTGVNTIYF. CDR3 in DNA: TGCGCCAGCAGCCCGACAGGGGTGAACACCATATATTTT.

This sequence joins TRBV15 and TRBJ1-1, with D perhaps TRBD1 (5 bases). V was trimmed by 1 base and J by 7 bases, leaving 16 bases between them. The CDR3 extends over 15 amino acids. In germline, CDR1 is LNHNV, CDR2 YYDKDF (reference sequence). This chain's CDR3 is CATSRGGFGASEAFF. The CDR3 DNA follows: TGTGCCACCAGCAGAGGAGGATTTGGGGCTAGTGAAGCTTTCTTT.